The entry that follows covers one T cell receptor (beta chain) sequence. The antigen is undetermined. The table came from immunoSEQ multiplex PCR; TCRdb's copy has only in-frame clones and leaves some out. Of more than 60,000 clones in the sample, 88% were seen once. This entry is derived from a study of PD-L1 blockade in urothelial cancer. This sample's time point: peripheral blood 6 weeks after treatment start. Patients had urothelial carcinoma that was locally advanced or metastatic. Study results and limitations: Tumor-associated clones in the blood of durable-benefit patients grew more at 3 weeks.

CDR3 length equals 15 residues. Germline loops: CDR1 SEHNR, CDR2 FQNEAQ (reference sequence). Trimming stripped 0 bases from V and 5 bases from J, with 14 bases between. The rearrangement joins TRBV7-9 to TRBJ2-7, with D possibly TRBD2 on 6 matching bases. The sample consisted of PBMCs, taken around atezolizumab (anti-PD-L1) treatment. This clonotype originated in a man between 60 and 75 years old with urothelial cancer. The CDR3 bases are TGTGCCAGCAGCTTAGCGGGGGGTGCTCGGAACGAGCAGTACTTC. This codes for CASSLAGGARNEQYF.